The rows below give T cell receptor beta chains drawn from one sample of a study of identical twins. TCRdb ran MiXCR on the 5' RACE reads and lists one entry per CDR3 protein. Of around 670,000 distinct CDR3 sequences listed, approximately 6% are singletons. The sequenced sample was naive T cells sorted from blood. These receptors were obtained from a man between 18 and 35 years old in good health. CDR3s include the opening cysteine and the closing phenylalanine or tryptophan. The order of the fields is V gene, CDR3 protein.

v_gene: TRBV12-3/TRBV12-4; CDR3aa: CASSRGEGPSYNEQFF
v_gene: TRBV6-5; CDR3aa: CASSFGLHNEQFF
v_gene: TRBV15; CDR3aa: CATSRDPGVDEQYF
v_gene: TRBV11-2; CDR3aa: CASRPGQYNLETQYF
v_gene: TRBV7-2; CDR3aa: CASSLGQGLSSPLHF
v_gene: TRBV24-1; CDR3aa: CATSDTRQPHDGYTF
v_gene: TRBV3-1; CDR3aa: CASMARVPGTEAFF
v_gene: TRBV27; CDR3aa: CASRQTGRQTQYF
v_gene: TRBV28; CDR3aa: CASSLYPDNEQFF
v_gene: TRBV29-1; CDR3aa: CSVVEGASREETQYF
v_gene: TRBV4-2; CDR3aa: CASSPRTGWGNEQFF
v_gene: TRBV27; CDR3aa: CASSLSTRRDDYNEQFF
v_gene: TRBV3-1; CDR3aa: CASSQESDRYGYTF
v_gene: TRBV7-8; CDR3aa: CASSSGQPIQETQYF
v_gene: TRBV6-1; CDR3aa: CASSPPLTLVHNEQFF
v_gene: TRBV5-1; CDR3aa: CASSLAEVASGELFF
v_gene: TRBV6-1; CDR3aa: CASKELAGAPGELFF
v_gene: TRBV15; CDR3aa: CATSRSGRLSGNTIYF
v_gene: TRBV7-2; CDR3aa: CASSYRDRGGETQYF
v_gene: TRBV6-1; CDR3aa: CASRRQTYEQYF
v_gene: TRBV29-1; CDR3aa: CSVAYRGRANTEAFF
v_gene: TRBV15; CDR3aa: CATSRELVWGDGNTIYF
v_gene: TRBV5-1; CDR3aa: CASGTGTTYNEQFF
v_gene: TRBV19; CDR3aa: CASREQGPEAFF
v_gene: TRBV18; CDR3aa: CASSPLGGSYEQYF
v_gene: TRBV5-5; CDR3aa: CASSLDSPETAYGYTF
v_gene: TRBV4-1; CDR3aa: CASSQDEKGANYGYTF
v_gene: TRBV7-9; CDR3aa: CASSLPGNEQYF
v_gene: TRBV27; CDR3aa: CASSFWVRGTGASGANVLTF
v_gene: TRBV4-1; CDR3aa: CASSPFFPQTSGAYNEQFF
v_gene: TRBV20-1; CDR3aa: CSAMTGRNTEAFF
v_gene: TRBV30; CDR3aa: CAWSRGVQQPQHF
v_gene: TRBV11-2; CDR3aa: CASSPAWSRGYEQFF
v_gene: TRBV20-1; CDR3aa: CSARDNWDNHHGYTF
v_gene: TRBV11-1; CDR3aa: CASSLGLGSANEQFF
v_gene: TRBV4-2; CDR3aa: CASSQDTGGDTQYF
v_gene: TRBV7-6; CDR3aa: CASSLGDRVSEKLFF
v_gene: TRBV5-1; CDR3aa: CASVGEGLETQYF
v_gene: TRBV12-3/TRBV12-4; CDR3aa: CASSLYRSTDTQYF
v_gene: TRBV12-3/TRBV12-4; CDR3aa: CASSSRTGTHQPQHF
v_gene: TRBV25-1; CDR3aa: CASSDFGLGSGNEQFF
v_gene: TRBV9; CDR3aa: CASSVVASGAYNEQFF
v_gene: TRBV12-3/TRBV12-4; CDR3aa: CASSFGWGYGYTF
v_gene: TRBV3-1; CDR3aa: CASSQVPGGKQFF
v_gene: TRBV4-3; CDR3aa: CASSQVKGLAGGYTDTQYF
v_gene: TRBV13; CDR3aa: CASSLESGVNEQFF
v_gene: TRBV5-1; CDR3aa: CASSPLGGMNTEAFF
v_gene: TRBV19; CDR3aa: CASSPSWRTPQFF
v_gene: TRBV7-9; CDR3aa: CASSINSGRLSDTQYF
v_gene: TRBV27; CDR3aa: CASSFELAGAPSF
v_gene: TRBV20-1; CDR3aa: CSARVLREGFDPFF
v_gene: TRBV25-1; CDR3aa: CASSAQGAGNGELFF
v_gene: TRBV20-1; CDR3aa: CSAREGPGFEKLFF
v_gene: TRBV3-1; CDR3aa: CASSQDSRGFYEQYF
v_gene: TRBV5-6; CDR3aa: CASKRRGRGYTF